This paragraph covers one TCR beta chain sequence. Its antigen is not identified. The data were obtained in a study of T cells in Graves' hyperthyroidism and ophthalmopathy. Findings and caveats of the study: Also found in blood were most expanded thyroid clonotypes above 0.001.

Clinicians diagnosed patients from clinical symptoms, serum thyroxine and TRAb, thyroid ultrasound and orbital computed tomography. Authors of the study amplified TCR beta CDR3 regions from RNA transcripts. During a first-round RT-PCR of the TCR CDR3, the HTBI primer set was used. TCRdb used MiXCR to reprocess the multiplex PCR reads, holding one entry per CDR3 protein. In the table there are about 520,000 distinct CDR3 sequences, roughly a quarter of which are singletons. V was cut by 0 bases and J by 0 bases, with 10 bases left in between. The CDR3 is 15 amino acids. Per the germline V gene, CDR1 is SGDLS and CDR2 is YYNGEE.

This receptor was identified in a woman aged 30 to 39 with Graves' ophthalmopathy. The sequenced material came from blood. This chain links TRBV9 with TRBJ2-7; D call uncertain. The CDR3 reads CASSVAPGSSYEQYF. In nucleotides, the CDR3 is TGTGCCAGCAGCGTAGCCCCCGGAAGCTCCTACGAGCAGTACTTC.